This TCR beta chain comes out of a study of T-cell memory formation after mild COVID-19. Overall study: Largely donor-specific sequence clusters came from a couple of donors. Whole-study results and caveats: While clones contracting from day 15 to 85 were balanced between CD4 and CD8, later expanders leaned CD4+.

As concerns this clonotype: The antigen is unknown.

5'RACE primed from the constant segment yielded TCR alpha and TCR beta cDNA libraries bearing sample barcodes and UMIs. Via MiXCR, TCRdb re-called the 5' RACE reads, giving one row per CDR3 protein. Counted here are over 450,000 distinct CDR3 sequences, over 20% occurring once; the ten biggest clones make up approximately 12%. CDR3 length: 14 amino acids. Germline CDR1 and CDR2: SEHNR and FQNEAQ (reference sequence). The ends were cut back, 5 bases at V and 3 bases at J, with 11 bases in the middle. The sequence came from an adult woman who had mild COVID-19 (a few samples of this study predate the infection). Cell type and time point are not known. Material for sequencing was PBMCs or a T cell subset sorted from them (not recorded which). The J gene is TRBJ2-1, the V gene TRBV7-9; D call uncertain. The CDR3 DNA follows: TGTGCCAGCAGCCCACCTTTAGACTACAATGAGCAGTTCTTC. Its translation is CASSPPLDYNEQFF.